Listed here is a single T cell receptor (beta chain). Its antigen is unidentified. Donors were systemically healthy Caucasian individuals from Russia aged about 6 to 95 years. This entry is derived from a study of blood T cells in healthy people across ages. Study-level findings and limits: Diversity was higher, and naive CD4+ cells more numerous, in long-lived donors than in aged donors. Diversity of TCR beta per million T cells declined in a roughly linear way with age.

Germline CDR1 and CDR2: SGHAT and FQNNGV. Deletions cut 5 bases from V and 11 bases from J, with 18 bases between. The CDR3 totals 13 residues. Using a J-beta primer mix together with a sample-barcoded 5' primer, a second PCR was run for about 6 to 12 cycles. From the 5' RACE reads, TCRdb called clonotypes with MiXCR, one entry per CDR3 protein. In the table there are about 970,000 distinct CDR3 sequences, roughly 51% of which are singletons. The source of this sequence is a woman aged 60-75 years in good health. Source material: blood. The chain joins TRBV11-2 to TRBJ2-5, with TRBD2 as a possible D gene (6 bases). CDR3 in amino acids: CASSAFGGDEQYF. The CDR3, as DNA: TGTGCCAGCAGCGCTTTCGGGGGTGATGAGCAGTACTTC. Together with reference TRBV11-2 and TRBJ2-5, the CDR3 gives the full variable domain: EAGVAQSPRYKIIEKRQSVAFWCNPISGHATLYWYQQILGQGPKLLIQFQNNGVVDDSQLPKDRFSAERLKGVDSTLKIQPAKLEDSAVYLCASSAFGGDEQYFGPGTRLLVL.